This T cell receptor beta chain emerged from a study of radiotherapy plus CTLA-4 blockade in lung cancer. Looking at the study overall: Disease control was seen in about 30% of patients, objective responses in roughly 17%.

Produced via immunoSEQ multiplex PCR; TCRdb's table is partial and in-frame only. The table includes around 90,000 clones, 83% detected once. Comments on this clone: No antigen is known for it.

Overall study results and limits: Blood-borne expansion of tumor-derived TCR clones followed radiotherapy plus ipilimumab. Alongside interferon-beta, early blood T cell clone dynamics were reportedly the best predictor of response.

Germline loops: CDR1 SNHLY, CDR2 FYNNEI. The CDR3 is 15 amino acids. The ends lost 3 bases at V and 6 bases at J; junction bases unmatched: 8. This specimen was peripheral blood, taken from a patient treated with radiotherapy plus ipilimumab. The receptor was isolated from a human donor with non-small cell lung cancer who had stable disease on radiotherapy plus ipilimumab. The chain is built from TRBV2 and TRBJ1-3; 7 bases fit TRBD1. Written as DNA, the CDR3 is TGTGCCAGCAGTGATCCCCCCAGGGGGATAAACACCATATATTTT. Encoded protein: CASSDPPRGINTIYF.